The clone carrying this T cell receptor beta chain was observed a handful of times. Its antigen remains unknown. Germline-derived CDR1 and CDR2 are SEHNR and FQNEAQ (reference sequence). V was clipped by 4 bases and J by 5 bases; unmatched bases: 8. The CDR3 sequence is 15 residues long. TCRdb re-analysed the reads in MiXCR, keeping a single row per CDR3 protein. The sample carries roughly 230,000 distinct CDR3 sequences, around an eighth recorded once. This specimen comes from a study of T cell repertoires in cytomegalovirus infection. In the study overall: Public TCR beta signatures indicated both CMV infection and matching HLA type.

Whole-study findings and limits: HLA-C-restricted, CMV-specific TCR beta clonotypes were dominant ex vivo.

The chain has TRBV7-9 and TRBJ2-7; 10 bases are shared with TRBD1. This clonotype was obtained from a human donor in good health (CMV status not recorded). Some clones in this sample may be carry-over from other donors' samples. The sample was PBMCs. The DNA of the CDR3 is TGTGCCAGCAGCTCACCGGGACAGGGGAGCAACGAGCAGTACTTC. Its translation is CASSSPGQGSNEQYF.